The rows below give T cell receptor beta chains drawn from one sample of a study of PD-L1 blockade in urothelial cancer. TCRdb keeps only in-frame clones here, not all; method: immunoSEQ multiplex PCR. The sample contains 70,000 to 95,000 clones, about 89% of which appear only once. Sample: PBMCs, taken around atezolizumab (anti-PD-L1) treatment. The receptors were gathered from an elderly woman with urothelial cancer. The CDR3 runs from the conserved cysteine through the conserved F or W. The order of the fields is CDR3 length, V gene, clone size, J gene, D gene, CDR3 DNA, CDR3 protein. The D gene is left open where the match is weak. Clone sizes are given selectively: once, few, many, or a class where the clone is expanded.

len: 14; v_gene: TRBV27; abundance: -; j_gene: TRBJ1-1; d_gene: TRBD1; CDR3nt: TGTGCCAGCGGAAGACAGGGGGGGAACACTGAAGCTTTCTTT; CDR3aa: CASGRQGGNTEAFF
len: 16; v_gene: TRBV5-1; abundance: -; j_gene: TRBJ1-1; d_gene: -; CDR3nt: TGCGCCAGCAGCTTGTCGATGAACCCAGGGAGGACTGAAGCTTTCTTT; CDR3aa: CASSLSMNPGRTEAFF
len: 16; v_gene: TRBV13; abundance: -; j_gene: TRBJ2-1; d_gene: TRBD2; CDR3nt: TGTGCCAGCAGCGTCCCGGGACTAGCGGAACACAATGAGCAGTTCTTC; CDR3aa: CASSVPGLAEHNEQFF
len: 15; v_gene: TRBV30; abundance: -; j_gene: TRBJ2-3; d_gene: TRBD2; CDR3nt: TGTGCCTGGAGTGAGGCGGGAGGGCAGGCAGATACGCAGTATTTT; CDR3aa: CAWSEAGGQADTQYF
len: 12; v_gene: TRBV28; abundance: -; j_gene: TRBJ1-4; d_gene: TRBD1; CDR3nt: TGTGCCAGCAGTTTGCCAGGGGGCCCGCTGTTTTTT; CDR3aa: CASSLPGGPLFF
len: 15; v_gene: TRBV6-5; abundance: -; j_gene: TRBJ2-1; d_gene: TRBD2; CDR3nt: TGTGCCAGCAGTTACTCAGGACTAGCGGACAATGAGCAGTTCTTC; CDR3aa: CASSYSGLADNEQFF
len: 13; v_gene: TRBV15; abundance: -; j_gene: TRBJ2-7; d_gene: -; CDR3nt: TGTGCCACCAGCAGAGGCAGCTCCTACGAGCAGTACTTC; CDR3aa: CATSRGSSYEQYF
len: 17; v_gene: TRBV27; abundance: -; j_gene: TRBJ1-1; d_gene: TRBD1; CDR3nt: TGTGCCAGCAGTCCCCGTGGAGGGGGCGCGTGGTACACTGAAGCTTTCTTT; CDR3aa: CASSPRGGGAWYTEAFF
len: 15; v_gene: TRBV11-1; abundance: -; j_gene: TRBJ1-1; d_gene: -; CDR3nt: TGTGCCAGCAGCTTAGATAGGGGCGGCTCATCCGGAGCTTTCTTT; CDR3aa: CASSLDRGGSSGAFF
len: 13; v_gene: TRBV6-1; abundance: -; j_gene: TRBJ1-2; d_gene: -; CDR3nt: TGTGCCAGCAGTGGAGAATCTAACTATGGCTACACCTTC; CDR3aa: CASSGESNYGYTF
len: 13; v_gene: TRBV2; abundance: once; j_gene: TRBJ1-5; d_gene: -; CDR3nt: TGTGCCAGCAGGACGGAGGGCAATCAGCCCCAGCATTTT; CDR3aa: CASRTEGNQPQHF
len: 16; v_gene: TRBV2; abundance: -; j_gene: TRBJ1-1; d_gene: -; CDR3nt: TGTGCCAGCAGCTTGCCGGGACTGACCATGAACACTGAAGCTTTCTTT; CDR3aa: CASSLPGLTMNTEAFF
len: 16; v_gene: TRBV7-9; abundance: once; j_gene: TRBJ1-5; d_gene: TRBD1; CDR3nt: TGTGCCAGCCAATTGGGGGACAGGGGAAACAATCAGCCCCAGCATTTT; CDR3aa: CASQLGDRGNNQPQHF
len: 16; v_gene: TRBV11-2; abundance: -; j_gene: TRBJ2-7; d_gene: TRBD2; CDR3nt: TGTGCCAGCAGCTTAGACTCCCCGGGGGGCTCCTACGAGCAGTACTTC; CDR3aa: CASSLDSPGGSYEQYF
len: 11; v_gene: TRBV30; abundance: -; j_gene: TRBJ1-3; d_gene: -; CDR3nt: TGTGCCTGGGGCCCTGGAAACACCATATATTTT; CDR3aa: CAWGPGNTIYF
len: 16; v_gene: TRBV18; abundance: -; j_gene: TRBJ1-5; d_gene: -; CDR3nt: TGTGCCAGCTCACCAGTTCAAGGGGTGAGCAATCAGCCCCAGCATTTT; CDR3aa: CASSPVQGVSNQPQHF
len: 17; v_gene: TRBV10-3; abundance: -; j_gene: TRBJ1-1; d_gene: -; CDR3nt: TGTGCCATCAGTGACACGTATGGGGGGGGGATGAACACTGAAGCTTTCTTT; CDR3aa: CAISDTYGGGMNTEAFF
len: 16; v_gene: TRBV5-1; abundance: -; j_gene: TRBJ2-1; d_gene: TRBD2; CDR3nt: TGCGCCAGCAGTCGTAGCGGGAGCAGCTCCTACAATGAGCAGTTCTTC; CDR3aa: CASSRSGSSSYNEQFF
len: 13; v_gene: TRBV28; abundance: -; j_gene: TRBJ1-2; d_gene: -; CDR3nt: TGTGCCAGCAGTTTAACCGAGCTCTATGGCTACACCTTC; CDR3aa: CASSLTELYGYTF
len: 13; v_gene: TRBV5-5; abundance: -; j_gene: TRBJ1-1; d_gene: -; CDR3nt: TGTGCCAGCAGCTTGATCATGACTGGTGAAGCTTTCTTT; CDR3aa: CASSLIMTGEAFF
len: 16; v_gene: TRBV27; abundance: -; j_gene: TRBJ2-2; d_gene: -; CDR3nt: TGTGCCACCAGGGGAGGAGGGGGCGTTAACACCGGGGAGCTGTTTTTT; CDR3aa: CATRGGGGVNTGELFF
len: 17; v_gene: TRBV15; abundance: once; j_gene: TRBJ1-6; d_gene: -; CDR3nt: TGTGCCACCAGCAGAGATCTTTGGGTAACGGGGAATTCACCCCTCCACTTT; CDR3aa: CATSRDLWVTGNSPLHF